A selection of T cell receptor beta chains follows, all from one sample in a study of T cells in tuberculosis. The data were produced by immunoSEQ multiplex PCR, yet TCRdb's version contains in-frame clones alone and is incomplete. The table lists about 25,000 clones, roughly 95% of them singletons, with 9% to 9.5% in the top ten. Material: PBMCs. These receptors were collected from a donor aged 10-29 years with latent tuberculosis or without tuberculosis infection. CDR3s include the opening cysteine and the closing phenylalanine or tryptophan. A D gene is named only where the DNA matches it firmly. Not all rows give a size; the values are once, few, many and, for expanded clones, a class.

D gene: NA
J gene: TRBJ1-1
V gene: TRBV4-1
clone size: NA
CDR3 protein: CASRWGGTEAFF
CDR3 DNA: TGCGCCAGCCGGTGGGGCGGAACTGAAGCTTTCTTT

D gene: TRBD2
J gene: TRBJ2-1
V gene: TRBV10-3
clone size: NA
CDR3 protein: CAISETYGTGGEQFF
CDR3 DNA: TGTGCCATCAGTGAGACCTACGGGACGGGGGGTGAGCAGTTCTTC

D gene: NA
J gene: TRBJ2-7
V gene: TRBV19
clone size: NA
CDR3 protein: CASSIGQFYEQYF
CDR3 DNA: TGTGCCAGTAGTATAGGACAATTCTACGAGCAGTACTTC

D gene: TRBD2
J gene: TRBJ2-3
V gene: TRBV10-1
clone size: NA
CDR3 protein: CASSGWTSGPTDTQYF
CDR3 DNA: TGCGCCAGCAGTGGATGGACTAGCGGACCCACAGATACGCAGTATTTT

D gene: NA
J gene: TRBJ1-1
V gene: TRBV6-4
clone size: NA
CDR3 protein: CASSGGGLDTEAFF
CDR3 DNA: TGTGCCAGCAGTGGCGGAGGGCTGGATACTGAAGCTTTCTTT

D gene: TRBD1
J gene: TRBJ1-2
V gene: TRBV4-1
clone size: NA
CDR3 protein: CASSQGAARGLGGYTF
CDR3 DNA: TGCGCCAGCAGCCAAGGAGCGGCCAGGGGGCTAGGTGGCTACACCTTC

D gene: TRBD1
J gene: TRBJ1-5
V gene: TRBV2
clone size: NA
CDR3 protein: CASTPDRTSNQPQHF
CDR3 DNA: TGTGCCAGCACCCCGGACAGGACGAGCAATCAGCCCCAGCATTTT

D gene: NA
J gene: TRBJ1-4
V gene: TRBV30
clone size: NA
CDR3 protein: CAARVQNEKLFF
CDR3 DNA: TGTGCTGCGCGGGTCCAGAATGAAAAACTGTTTTTT

D gene: TRBD2
J gene: TRBJ2-3
V gene: TRBV5-6
clone size: NA
CDR3 protein: CASKLAGSTDTQYF
CDR3 DNA: TGTGCCAGCAAACTAGCGGGGAGCACAGATACGCAGTATTTT

D gene: NA
J gene: TRBJ1-2
V gene: TRBV29-1
clone size: once
CDR3 protein: CSVLSYGYTF
CDR3 DNA: TGCAGCGTTTTGAGCTATGGCTACACCTTC

D gene: TRBD1
J gene: TRBJ2-7
V gene: TRBV6-1
clone size: NA
CDR3 protein: CASDSSGTGSYEQYF
CDR3 DNA: TGTGCCAGCGATTCTTCCGGGACAGGATCCTACGAGCAGTACTTC

D gene: NA
J gene: TRBJ1-1
V gene: TRBV5-1
clone size: NA
CDR3 protein: CASSSTVNTEAFF
CDR3 DNA: TGCGCCAGCAGCAGCACAGTGAACACTGAAGCTTTCTTT

D gene: NA
J gene: TRBJ1-5
V gene: TRBV7-3
clone size: NA
CDR3 protein: CASSLTSDQPQHF
CDR3 DNA: TGTGCCAGCAGCTTAACCAGTGATCAGCCCCAGCATTTT

D gene: TRBD1
J gene: TRBJ1-2
V gene: TRBV5-4
clone size: NA
CDR3 protein: CASSTGQKNYGYTF
CDR3 DNA: TGTGCCAGCAGCACGGGACAGAAAAACTATGGCTACACCTTC

D gene: NA
J gene: TRBJ2-1
V gene: TRBV4-2
clone size: NA
CDR3 protein: CASSQDRVNEQFF
CDR3 DNA: TGTGCCAGCAGCCAAGATCGAGTGAATGAGCAGTTCTTC

D gene: NA
J gene: TRBJ2-3
V gene: TRBV7-9
clone size: NA
CDR3 protein: CASSPRRTESTDTQYF
CDR3 DNA: TGTGCCAGCAGCCCCCGACGGACAGAGAGCACAGATACGCAGTATTTT

D gene: NA
J gene: TRBJ1-1
V gene: TRBV2
clone size: NA
CDR3 protein: CASRRQGNTEAFF
CDR3 DNA: TGTGCCAGCAGAAGGCAGGGGAACACTGAAGCTTTCTTT

D gene: TRBD1
J gene: TRBJ1-2
V gene: TRBV5-1
clone size: NA
CDR3 protein: CASSLAGGFNYGYTF
CDR3 DNA: TGCGCCAGCAGCTTGGCAGGGGGGTTCAACTATGGCTACACCTTC

D gene: TRBD1
J gene: TRBJ2-7
V gene: TRBV27
clone size: NA
CDR3 protein: CASRGQGSYEQYF
CDR3 DNA: TGTGCCAGCAGGGGACAGGGTTCCTACGAGCAGTACTTC

D gene: TRBD2
J gene: TRBJ2-5
V gene: TRBV18
clone size: few
CDR3 protein: CASSSSSGGVETQYF
CDR3 DNA: TGTGCCAGCTCATCATCTAGCGGGGGCGTGGAGACCCAGTACTTC

D gene: NA
J gene: TRBJ1-1
V gene: TRBV6-5
clone size: NA
CDR3 protein: CASSLGPNTEAFF
CDR3 DNA: TGTGCCAGCAGTTTGGGGCCGAACACTGAAGCTTTCTTT

D gene: TRBD1
J gene: TRBJ1-2
V gene: TRBV5-4
clone size: NA
CDR3 protein: CASSPTGGPGGYTF
CDR3 DNA: TGTGCCAGCAGCCCGACAGGGGGCCCTGGTGGCTACACCTTC

D gene: TRBD1
J gene: TRBJ2-5
V gene: TRBV23-1
clone size: NA
CDR3 protein: CASSPSGRGKYF
CDR3 DNA: TGCGCCAGCAGTCCGTCGGGCAGGGGGAAGTACTTC

D gene: NA
J gene: TRBJ2-1
V gene: TRBV5-4
clone size: NA
CDR3 protein: CASSLGQGIYEQFF
CDR3 DNA: TGTGCCAGCAGCTTGGGCCAGGGTATCTATGAGCAGTTCTTC

D gene: NA
J gene: TRBJ2-1
V gene: TRBV5-1
clone size: NA
CDR3 protein: CASSSTSGISTSEQFF
CDR3 DNA: TGCGCCAGCAGCTCGACCTCCGGGATATCTACAAGTGAGCAGTTCTTC

D gene: NA
J gene: TRBJ1-1
V gene: TRBV9
clone size: NA
CDR3 protein: CASSVGGGVNTEAFF
CDR3 DNA: TGTGCCAGCAGCGTAGGAGGAGGGGTGAACACTGAAGCTTTCTTT

D gene: NA
J gene: TRBJ2-1
V gene: TRBV29-1
clone size: NA
CDR3 protein: CSVETGIRYNEQFF
CDR3 DNA: TGCAGCGTTGAGACCGGGATACGATACAATGAGCAGTTCTTC

D gene: TRBD1
J gene: TRBJ2-2
V gene: TRBV2
clone size: NA
CDR3 protein: CASSEQGAGGELFF
CDR3 DNA: TGTGCCAGCAGCGAACAGGGGGCGGGCGGGGAGCTGTTTTTT

D gene: NA
J gene: TRBJ2-1
V gene: TRBV9
clone size: NA
CDR3 protein: CASTKIGAGNEQFF
CDR3 DNA: TGTGCCAGCACCAAAATAGGGGCTGGCAATGAGCAGTTCTTC

D gene: TRBD1
J gene: TRBJ2-3
V gene: TRBV10-3
clone size: NA
CDR3 protein: CAITKDRGTDTQYF
CDR3 DNA: TGTGCCATCACTAAGGACAGGGGGACAGATACGCAGTATTTT

D gene: TRBD1
J gene: TRBJ1-1
V gene: TRBV5-4
clone size: NA
CDR3 protein: CASSFPTGQTNTEAFF
CDR3 DNA: TGTGCCAGCAGCTTTCCTACGGGACAGACGAACACTGAAGCTTTCTTT

D gene: NA
J gene: TRBJ1-4
V gene: TRBV19
clone size: NA
CDR3 protein: CASSIRSGPNEKLFF
CDR3 DNA: TGTGCCAGTAGTATCCGTTCAGGGCCTAATGAAAAACTGTTTTTT

D gene: TRBD1
J gene: TRBJ1-6
V gene: TRBV2
clone size: NA
CDR3 protein: CASTHRGDRGYSPLHF
CDR3 DNA: TGTGCCAGCACCCACCGGGGCGACAGGGGTTATTCACCCCTCCACTTT

D gene: TRBD1
J gene: TRBJ2-2
V gene: TRBV6-1
clone size: NA
CDR3 protein: CASNYQGAWAGELFF
CDR3 DNA: TGTGCCAGCAATTATCAGGGGGCATGGGCCGGGGAGCTGTTTTTT

D gene: NA
J gene: TRBJ1-6
V gene: TRBV27
clone size: NA
CDR3 protein: CASSLGPGGYNSPLHF
CDR3 DNA: TGTGCCAGCAGTTTGGGACCGGGGGGCTATAATTCACCCCTCCACTTT

D gene: TRBD1
J gene: TRBJ1-2
V gene: TRBV5-4
clone size: NA
CDR3 protein: CASSLRGRADGYTF
CDR3 DNA: TGTGCCAGCAGCTTGAGGGGGCGGGCCGACGGCTACACCTTC

D gene: NA
J gene: TRBJ2-1
V gene: TRBV18
clone size: NA
CDR3 protein: CASSPQSYNEQFF
CDR3 DNA: TGTGCCAGCTCACCGCAGTCCTACAATGAGCAGTTCTTC